The 13 T cell receptor beta chains given below trace back to one sample, sequenced in a study of T-cell reconstitution after alpha-beta-depleted transplantation in children. A TCRbeta library incorporating unique molecular identifiers was prepared. Via MiXCR, TCRdb re-called the PCR reads, giving one row per CDR3 protein. The profile shows 450,000 to 600,000 distinct CDR3 sequences, over 9.5% of them singletons. The specimen comprised PBMCs, sampled before TCRalphabeta/CD19-depleted stem cell transplant. These receptors were taken from a child younger than 10 with inherited bone marrow failure, due to receive a stem cell transplant.

This clonotype was observed at least ten times. The V gene is TRBV7-9, the J gene TRBJ2-1, with D perhaps matching TRBD1 (6 bases). The germline CDR1 and CDR2 sequences are SEHNR and FQNEAQ (reference sequence). The CDR3 is 15 residues long. V lost 5 bases, J lost 4 bases, and 15 bases lay in between. The CDR3 here is CASSIEGDRYNEQFF. CDR3 DNA sequence: TGTGCCAGCAGCATAGAGGGGGACCGATACAATGAGCAGTTCTTC.

This clonotype has at least ten counts. The chain couples TRBV4-3 to TRBJ2-3, with D unclear. The CDR3 runs 15 residues. CDR1 and CDR2 (germline): LGHNA, YSLEER. The ends were cut back, 0 bases at V and 6 bases at J, with 13 bases in the middle. For the CDR3, the DNA is TGCGCCAGCAGCCAAGAATCCAGTCCCGGGGATACGCAGTATTTT. Translation: CASSQESSPGDTQYF.

The V call is TRBV10-2, the J call TRBJ2-7; TRBD2 matches at 12 bases. The CDR3 totals 16 residues. J was trimmed by 5 bases and V by 3 bases; bases with no gene match: 8. In germline, CDR1 is WSHSY, CDR2 SAAADI. This CDR3 is CASSDLAGGPAHEQYF. Written as DNA, the CDR3 is TGCGCCAGCAGTGACCTAGCGGGAGGGCCAGCCCACGAGCAGTACTTC.

This clonotype was counted ten times or more. The chain uses TRBV9 and TRBJ1-4; weak D call: TRBD1 (5 bases). CDR3 size: 18 residues. V shed 0 bases and J shed 0 bases, with 15 bases lying between them. In germline, CDR1 is SGDLS, CDR2 YYNGEE. The CDR3 reads CASSVVGWRGSTNEKLFF. The CDR3 DNA is TGTGCCAGCAGCGTAGTAGGTTGGAGGGGATCAACTAATGAAAAACTGTTTTTT.

This clonotype was seen repeatedly, ten times or more. The chain has TRBV7-9 and TRBJ2-2; D is possibly TRBD1 (5 bases). V was trimmed by 4 bases and J by 7 bases, leaving 13 bases between them. CDR3 length: 14 amino acids. Germline CDR1 and CDR2: SEHNR and FQNEAQ (reference sequence). CDR3 residues: CASSSPDILGELFF. The CDR3 region has the DNA TGTGCCAGCAGCTCGCCGGACATACTCGGGGAGCTGTTTTTT.

This clonotype was seen many times. The rearrangement uses TRBV9 and TRBJ2-5; D remains unclear. CDR1 and CDR2 from the germline V gene are SGDLS and YYNGEE. Trimming stripped 0 bases from V and 5 bases from J, with 8 bases between. CDR3 length: 13 residues. CDR3 sequence (DNA): TGTGCCAGCAGCGTAGACAGTGGGGAGACCCAGTACTTC. This gives the protein CASSVDSGETQYF.

This clonotype was observed once. This rearrangement joins TRBV2 to TRBJ1-5, with 8 positions matching TRBD1. CDR1 and CDR2 from the germline V gene are SNHLY and FYNNEI. The length of the CDR3 is 14 residues. This CDR3 is CSCAKDRVGQPQHF. Written as DNA, the CDR3 is TGTTCCTGTGCAAAGGACAGGGTGGGGCAGCCCCAGCATTTT.

The chain couples TRBV11-3 to TRBJ2-4, with a weak D call TRBD1 (6 bases). Trimming pared 6 bases from V and 0 bases from J, leaving 24 bases between. The CDR3 length is 19 residues. Germline values: CDR1 SGHNT, CDR2 YENEEA. The CDR3 nucleotides are TGTGCCAGCAGACTCCCGGGACACCAATTTCCCCTAGCCAAAAACATTCAGTACTTC. Its protein product is CASRLPGHQFPLAKNIQYF.

This clonotype was picked up a small number of times. The chain couples TRBV30 to TRBJ2-2; D unresolved. CDR1 is GTSNPN, CDR2 SVGIG, per germline (reference sequence). The V gene lost 8 bases and the J gene lost 8 bases, with 12 bases spanning the gap. The CDR3 runs to 11 residues. CDR3 sequence reads: CAGRSFGELFF. In nucleotides, the CDR3 is TGTGCCGGCCGAAGCTTTGGGGAGCTGTTTTTT.

This clonotype was seen at least ten times. No DNA is shown, since the ends of the CDR3 on it are uncertain; the CDR3 is the one TCRdb lists. This chain joins TRBV2 and TRBJ2-1; TRBD2, the D gene given by the table, was not confirmed from the DNA. In germline, CDR1 is SNHLY, CDR2 FYNNEI. The CDR3 is 14 amino acids in total, end residues counted. This CDR3 is CASSGVAAGTRNWF.

The sample holds many counts of this clonotype. The CDR3 DNA is TGTGCCAGCAGCCACCGGGGATACAATGAGCAGTTCTTC. Protein: CASSHRGYNEQFF. J is TRBJ2-1 and V is TRBV14; tentative D call: TRBD2 (5 bases). CDR3 length equals 13 residues. Trimming pared 3 bases from V and 4 bases from J, leaving 7 bases between. Looked up from germline, CDR1 is SGHDN and CDR2 is FVKESK.

This clonotype has a handful of counts. The chain uses TRBV4-3 and TRBJ1-5, with TRBD1 identical over 7 bases. CDR3 length: 17 residues. Germline V gene data show CDR1 as LGHNA and CDR2 as YSLEER. Trimming at V came to 0 bases and at J to 9 bases, leaving 14 bases not matched to a gene. CDR3 region: CASSQDVGQEYSLPQHF. The CDR3 region has the DNA TGCGCCAGCAGCCAAGACGTAGGACAGGAATACTCTCTGCCCCAGCATTTT.

This sequence joins TRBV12-3 or TRBV12-4 and TRBJ2-1, with TRBD2 matching over 14 bases. Trimming cost V 5 bases and J 7 bases; bases outside gene matches: 4. The CDR3 spans 15 residues. For the CDR3, the DNA is TGTGCCAGCAGTGCGCGACTAGCGGGAGGGAATGAGCAGTTCTTC. Encoded protein: CASSARLAGGNEQFF.